This record looks at one T cell receptor beta chain sequence and its context. Antigen: not known. This sample was included in a study of blood T cells in healthy people across ages. CDR3 length: 17 residues. The germline gives CDR1 ENHRY, CDR2 SYGVKD. V was pared by 3 bases and J by 4 bases, with 20 bases between. Primers used in a second PCR of roughly 6 to 11 cycles were a sample-barcoded 5' primer and a J-beta primer mix. TCRdb used MiXCR to reprocess the 5' RACE reads, holding one entry per CDR3 protein. Among approximately 1.5 million distinct CDR3 sequences, about 32% were seen once, and the ten largest hold 10% to 12%. Findings of the study overall: A strong correlation was seen between TCR beta diversity and naive T cell percentage. A greater number of naive CD4+ cells and higher diversity distinguished long-lived donors from aged donors.

Each donor's blood draw was roughly 9.5 milliliters of peripheral blood. The chain carries TRBV10-3 and TRBJ2-3; D is possibly TRBD2 (6 bases). The sequence was collected from a woman aged 25 to 45 in good health. The sequenced sample was blood. The CDR3 region has the DNA TGTGCCATCAGTGAACACGGGGGTAAGGGAAGGGCAGATACGCAGTATTTT. This encodes CAISEHGGKGRADTQYF.